This T cell receptor (beta chain) is from a study of T cells in Graves' hyperthyroidism and ophthalmopathy. At least ten counts were recorded for this clonotype. Its antigen is not known. Study-wide results and limits: The model identified upcoming ophthalmopathy a median approximately six months ahead of onset. The authors' 13 V-J model separated ophthalmopathy from stable hyperthyroidism.

RNA transcripts provided the source from which TCR beta CDR3 regions were amplified. Researchers ran a first-round RT-PCR on the TCR CDR3 using the HTBI primer set. TCRdb called the multiplex PCR reads again in MiXCR, with one record for every CDR3 protein. The repertoire holds about 480,000 distinct CDR3 sequences, with around 22% as singletons. Under 3 months was the duration of disease in ophthalmopathy patients, who also had a Clinical Activity Score of at least 3 and a NOSPECS grade of at least 4. This sequence was found in a woman younger than 45 with Graves' ophthalmopathy. Input material: blood.

CDR3 nucleotides: TGCGCCAGCAGACCCACAGGGTTAACCACCGGGGAGCTGTTTTTT. Its translation is CASRPTGLTTGELFF. The genes are TRBV5-1 and TRBJ2-2; TRBD1 might be the D (6 bases). The CDR3 has 15 residues. The V gene's germline CDR1 is SGHRS and CDR2 YFSETQ. The V end was cut by 5 bases, the J end by 4 bases, with 15 bases between.